This TCR beta chain came from a study of blood T cell repertoires in COVID-19. Measured with immunoSEQ multiplex PCR; TCRdb has only the in-frame clones, and not every one. Among around 100,000 clones, over 75% were seen once, and the ten largest hold roughly 32%. The germline V and J ends were trimmed by 6 bases and 3 bases, with 6 bases remaining between them. CDR3 length equals 11 residues. Germline V gives CDR1 MNHNY, CDR2 SVGAGI (reference sequence). The sample comprised peripheral blood. This TCR was recovered from an elderly woman with acute or convalescent COVID-19. The V call is TRBV6-6, the J call TRBJ2-7; D ambiguous. The CDR3 region is CASRSGYEQYF. In DNA, the CDR3 is TGTGCCAGCAGATCAGGCTACGAGCAGTACTTC.